This T cell receptor (beta chain) was sequenced during a study of blood T cells in healthy people across ages. With a J-beta primer mix and a sample-barcoded 5' primer, a second PCR ran about 7 to 12 cycles. MiXCR was run by TCRdb on the 5' RACE reads, yielding one entry per CDR3 protein. The sample shows approximately 1.5 million distinct CDR3 sequences, around 35% of them seen only once. Russia was home to the donors, healthy Caucasian individuals aged about 6 to 90. Sequenced input: blood. This receptor was identified in a woman in her 30s in good health.

In nucleotides, the CDR3 is TGTGCCAGCAGGATGACAGGGTATGGCTCTGGGGCCAACGTCCTGACTTTC. This sequence encodes CASRMTGYGSGANVLTF. The chain has TRBV27 and TRBJ2-6, with 7 positions matching TRBD1. With 6 bases clipped from V and 0 bases from J, the junction kept 8 bases outside the gene matches. CDR1 is MNHEY and CDR2 is SMNVEV in the germline V gene (reference sequence). The CDR3 covers 17 residues.